This TCR beta chain was captured by sequencing in a study of blood T cell repertoires in COVID-19. Study background: Researchers got acute and convalescent COVID-19 samples from the United States, Italy and Spain.

Two negative PCRs, clearance, or symptom resolution were required of recovered Cohort 3 donors. The CDR3 totals 17 residues. Per the germline V gene, CDR1 is MNHNS and CDR2 is SASEGT. Trimming left V 3 bases short and J 0 bases short, with 14 bases between. Sequenced by immunoSEQ multiplex PCR; TCRdb stores in-frame clones only, minus some. Here the sample spans 190,000 or so clones, 85% being singletons. The sequence was obtained from a man in his forties who had recovered from COVID-19. Sequencing was carried out using PBMCs or T cells enriched from blood (not recorded which). The chain has TRBV6-1 and TRBJ2-2; TRBD2 is a possible D gene (5 bases). CDR3: CASSDPAGSANTGELFF. CDR3 nucleotides: TGTGCCAGCAGTGATCCGGCGGGTAGCGCGAACACCGGGGAGCTGTTTTTT.